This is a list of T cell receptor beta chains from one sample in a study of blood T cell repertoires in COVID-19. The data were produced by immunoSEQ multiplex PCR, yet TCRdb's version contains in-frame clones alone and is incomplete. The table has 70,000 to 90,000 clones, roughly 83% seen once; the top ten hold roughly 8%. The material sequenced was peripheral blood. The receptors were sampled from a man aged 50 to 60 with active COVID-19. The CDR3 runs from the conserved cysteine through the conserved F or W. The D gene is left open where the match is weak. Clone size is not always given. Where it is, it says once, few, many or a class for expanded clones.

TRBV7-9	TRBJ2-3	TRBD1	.	TGTGCCAGCAGCTCTGGACAGGGGTCCAATTTGGATACGCAGTATTTT	CASSSGQGSNLDTQYF
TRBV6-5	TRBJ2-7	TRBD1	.	TGTGCCAGCAGCCCCCCGGACAGGGATTATCCCGAGCAGTACTTC	CASSPPDRDYPEQYF
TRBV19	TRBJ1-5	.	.	TGTGCCAGTAGTATCCAGGCTGGAAATCAGCCCCAGCATTTT	CASSIQAGNQPQHF
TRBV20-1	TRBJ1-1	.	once	TGCAGTGCCCACACATACACTGAAGCTTTCTTT	CSAHTYTEAFF
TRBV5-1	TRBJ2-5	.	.	TGCGCCAGCAAATTCAATCCGGGGGACCAAGAGACCCAGTACTTC	CASKFNPGDQETQYF
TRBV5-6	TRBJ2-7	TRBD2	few	TGTGCCAGCAGCTTGGGGACTAGCTCCTACGAGCAGTACTTC	CASSLGTSSYEQYF
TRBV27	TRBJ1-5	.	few	TGTGCCAGCAGTTTATCGTCGAGCGAACAGCCCCAGCATTTT	CASSLSSSEQPQHF
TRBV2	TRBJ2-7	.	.	TGTGCCAGCAACGATCTAGTGGTCTACGAGCAGTACTTC	CASNDLVVYEQYF
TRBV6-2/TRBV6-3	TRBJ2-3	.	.	TGTGCCAGCAGCCGGGTACCAGGACAGCCCAACACAGATACGCAGTATTTT	CASSRVPGQPNTDTQYF
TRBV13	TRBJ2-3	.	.	TGTGCCAGCAGCCTCACCCCAGGGGGGAGGACAGATACGCAGTATTTT	CASSLTPGGRTDTQYF
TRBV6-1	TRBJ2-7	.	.	TGTGCCAGCAGTGAAGCAAGGGGCCCGACCTACGAGCAGTACTTC	CASSEARGPTYEQYF
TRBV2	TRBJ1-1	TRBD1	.	TGTGCCAGCACCGACAGGGGCAGGAACACTGAAGCTTTCTTT	CASTDRGRNTEAFF